This T cell receptor beta chain was profiled in a study of T cell repertoires in cytomegalovirus infection. For the study at large: Recently identified HLA-C-restricted and well-studied HLA-B-restricted CMV epitopes were used. Both a matching HLA type and CMV infection were indicated by public TCR beta signatures.

The study's findings and limits: HLA-C-restricted, CMV-specific TCR beta clonotypes were dominant ex vivo.

In its sample, this clonotype was seen a few times. Its antigen is not identified. The CDR3 sequence is 15 residues long. Trimming left V 6 bases short and J 4 bases short, with 18 bases between. TCRdb recomputed calls from the reads with MiXCR, one row per CDR3 protein. The repertoire holds 600,000 to 700,000 distinct CDR3 sequences, with around 31% as singletons. Sequencing was performed on cultured PBMCs, taken from culture after CMV antigen stimulation. The origin of this receptor is a human donor in good health (CMV status not recorded). Some clones in this sample may be carry-over from other donors' samples. V usage is TRBV12-3 or TRBV12-4 and J usage is TRBJ1-2; a possible D gene is TRBD1 (5 bases). CDR3 DNA: TGTGCCAGCAGGCTCGGGGGGAACCTGGGCTATGGCTACACCTTC. Encoded protein: CASRLGGNLGYGYTF.